This T cell receptor (beta chain) was sequenced during a study of tumor-infiltrating lymphocytes in primary liver carcinoma. Broader study findings: Blood trailed tumors significantly in top-250-clone fraction (p = 0.039).

A constant-region primer primed TCR beta cDNA synthesis from about 550 ng of total RNA. It was through three nested multiplex PCR rounds of slightly modified ARM-PCR that TCR beta libraries arose. It was with TRBV1-TRBV30 forward primers and a C-beta reverse primer that the first two PCR rounds were run, at around 10 cycles each. TCRdb re-called the multiplex PCR reads with MiXCR, one entry per CDR3 protein. The sample yields 180,000 or so distinct CDR3 sequences, 50% to 75% seen once. This clonotype was counted only a few times. The antigen is not known. Germline V gene data show CDR1 as MNHNS and CDR2 as SASEGT. V was pared by 2 bases and J by 8 bases, with 5 bases of the junction left unmatched. The length of the CDR3 is 15 residues. Germline DNA was also extracted, while the blood RNA originated from unsorted whole blood.

The receptor was derived from a man aged 35 to 55 with primary liver carcinoma and hepatitis B virus infection. The V and J genes are TRBV6-1 and TRBJ2-1, with 11 bases that match TRBD2. Sequencing was carried out using peripheral blood. The CDR3 region has the DNA TGTGCCAGCAGTGAACTAGCGGGAGGCTTCGATGAGCAGTTCTTC. Protein: CASSELAGGFDEQFF.